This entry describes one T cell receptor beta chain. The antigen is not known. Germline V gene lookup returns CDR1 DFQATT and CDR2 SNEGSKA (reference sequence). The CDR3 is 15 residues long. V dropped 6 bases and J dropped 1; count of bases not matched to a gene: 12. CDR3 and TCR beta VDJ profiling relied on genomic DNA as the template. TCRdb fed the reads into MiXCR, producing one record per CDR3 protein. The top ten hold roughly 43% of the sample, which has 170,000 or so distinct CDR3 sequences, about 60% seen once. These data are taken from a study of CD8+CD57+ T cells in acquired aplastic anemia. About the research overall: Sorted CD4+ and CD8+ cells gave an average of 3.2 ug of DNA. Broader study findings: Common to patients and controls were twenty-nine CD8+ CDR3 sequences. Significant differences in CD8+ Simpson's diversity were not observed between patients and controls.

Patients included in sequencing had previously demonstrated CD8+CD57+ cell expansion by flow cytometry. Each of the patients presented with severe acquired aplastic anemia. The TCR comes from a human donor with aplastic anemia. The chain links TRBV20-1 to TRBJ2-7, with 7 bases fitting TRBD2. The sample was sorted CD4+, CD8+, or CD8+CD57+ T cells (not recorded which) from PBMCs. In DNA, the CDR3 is TGCAGTGCGACACCTAGCGGTGAACCATCCTACGAGCAGTACTTC. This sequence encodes CSATPSGEPSYEQYF.